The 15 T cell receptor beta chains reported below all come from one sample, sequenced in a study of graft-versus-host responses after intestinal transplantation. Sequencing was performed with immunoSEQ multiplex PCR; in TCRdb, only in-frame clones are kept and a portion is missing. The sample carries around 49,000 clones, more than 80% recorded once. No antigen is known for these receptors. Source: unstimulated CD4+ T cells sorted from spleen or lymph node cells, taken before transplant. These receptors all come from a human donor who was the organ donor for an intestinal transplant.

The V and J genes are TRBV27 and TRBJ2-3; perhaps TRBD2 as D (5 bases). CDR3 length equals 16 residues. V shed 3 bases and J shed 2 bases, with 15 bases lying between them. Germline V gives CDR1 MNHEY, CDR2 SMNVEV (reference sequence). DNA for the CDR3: TGTGCCAGCAGTTTTCGAGGGCTAGCTAACACAGATACGCAGTATTTT. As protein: CASSFRGLANTDTQYF.

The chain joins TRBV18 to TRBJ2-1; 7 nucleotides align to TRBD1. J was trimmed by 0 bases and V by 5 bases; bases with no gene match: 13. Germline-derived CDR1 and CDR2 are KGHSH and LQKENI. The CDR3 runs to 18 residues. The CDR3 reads CASSSSIRTGSSYNEQFF. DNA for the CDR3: TGTGCCAGCTCATCATCGATACGGACAGGAAGCTCCTACAATGAGCAGTTCTTC.

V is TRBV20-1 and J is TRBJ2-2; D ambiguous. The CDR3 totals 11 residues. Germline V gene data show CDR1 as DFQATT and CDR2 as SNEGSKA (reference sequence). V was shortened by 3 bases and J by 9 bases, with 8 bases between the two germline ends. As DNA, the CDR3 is TGCAGTGCTAGGCGAATCAGGGAGCTGTTTTTT. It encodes CSARRIRELFF.

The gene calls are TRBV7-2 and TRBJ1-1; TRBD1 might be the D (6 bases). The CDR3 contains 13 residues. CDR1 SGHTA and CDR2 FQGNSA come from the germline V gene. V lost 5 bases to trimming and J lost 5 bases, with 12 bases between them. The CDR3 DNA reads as TGTGCCAGCAGCCGCACAGGGAGTACTGAAGCTTTCTTT. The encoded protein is CASSRTGSTEAFF.

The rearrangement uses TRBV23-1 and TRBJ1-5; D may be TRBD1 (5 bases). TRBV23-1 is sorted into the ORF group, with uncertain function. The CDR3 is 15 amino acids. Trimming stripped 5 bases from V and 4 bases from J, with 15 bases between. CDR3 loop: CASSWYDSWNQPQHF. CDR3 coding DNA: TGCGCCAGCAGTTGGTATGACAGCTGGAATCAGCCCCAGCATTTT.

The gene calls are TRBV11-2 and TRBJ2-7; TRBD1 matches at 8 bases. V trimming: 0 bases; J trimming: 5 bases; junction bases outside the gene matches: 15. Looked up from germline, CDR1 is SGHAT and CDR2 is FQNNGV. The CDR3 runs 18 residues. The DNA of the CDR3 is TGTGCCAGCAGCTTAGAACAACCCTTCTGGCAGGGGGCAGACGAGCAGTACTTC. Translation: CASSLEQPFWQGADEQYF.

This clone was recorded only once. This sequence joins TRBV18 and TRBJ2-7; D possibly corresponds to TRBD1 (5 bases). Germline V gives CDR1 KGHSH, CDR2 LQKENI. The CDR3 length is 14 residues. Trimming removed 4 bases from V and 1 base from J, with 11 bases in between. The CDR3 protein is CASSRGSDSYEQYF. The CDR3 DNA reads TGTGCCAGCTCACGGGGCAGTGATTCCTACGAGCAGTACTTC.

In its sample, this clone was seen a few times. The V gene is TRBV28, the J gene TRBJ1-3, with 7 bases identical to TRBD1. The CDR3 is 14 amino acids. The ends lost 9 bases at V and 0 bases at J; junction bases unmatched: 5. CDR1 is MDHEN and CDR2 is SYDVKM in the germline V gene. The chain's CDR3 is CASLDRVSGNTIYF. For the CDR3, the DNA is TGTGCCAGTCTTGACAGGGTCTCTGGAAACACCATATATTTT. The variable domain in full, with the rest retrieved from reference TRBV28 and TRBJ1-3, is DVKVTQSSRYLVKRTGEKVFLECVQDMDHENMFWYRQDPGLGLRLIYFSYDVKMKEKGDIPEGYSVSREKKERFSLILESASTNQTSMYLCASLDRVSGNTIYFGEGSWLTVV.

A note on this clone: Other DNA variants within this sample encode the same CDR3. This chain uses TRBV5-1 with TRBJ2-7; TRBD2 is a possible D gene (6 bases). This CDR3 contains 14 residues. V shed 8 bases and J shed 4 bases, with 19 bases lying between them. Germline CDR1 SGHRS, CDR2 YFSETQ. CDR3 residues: CASSPRPGTYEQYF. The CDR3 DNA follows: TGCGCCAGTAGCCCTAGACCGGGGACTTACGAGCAGTACTTC.

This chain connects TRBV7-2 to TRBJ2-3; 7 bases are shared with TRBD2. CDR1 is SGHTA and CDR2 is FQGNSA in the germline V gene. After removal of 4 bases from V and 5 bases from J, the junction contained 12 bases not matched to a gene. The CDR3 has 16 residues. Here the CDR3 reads CASSSPPGLREDTQYF. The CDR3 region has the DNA TGTGCCAGCAGCTCCCCTCCGGGACTAAGGGAAGATACGCAGTATTTT.

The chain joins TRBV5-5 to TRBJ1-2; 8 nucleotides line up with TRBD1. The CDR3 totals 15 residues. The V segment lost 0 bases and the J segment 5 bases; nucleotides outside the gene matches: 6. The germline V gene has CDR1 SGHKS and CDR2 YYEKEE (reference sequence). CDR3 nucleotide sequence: TGTGCCAGCAGCTTGGTCCAGGGGGCTGGTTATGGCTACACCTTC. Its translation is CASSLVQGAGYGYTF.

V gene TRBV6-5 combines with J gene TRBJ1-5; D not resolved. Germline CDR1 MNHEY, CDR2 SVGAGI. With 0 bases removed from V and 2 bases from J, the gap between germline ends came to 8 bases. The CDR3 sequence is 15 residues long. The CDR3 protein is CASSYSWQGNQPQHF. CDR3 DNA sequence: TGTGCCAGCAGTTACTCCTGGCAGGGCAATCAGCCCCAGCATTTT.

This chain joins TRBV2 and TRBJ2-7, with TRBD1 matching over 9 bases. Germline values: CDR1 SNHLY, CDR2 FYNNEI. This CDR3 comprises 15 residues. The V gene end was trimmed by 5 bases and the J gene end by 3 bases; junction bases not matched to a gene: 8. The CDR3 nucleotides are TGTGCCAGCAGTCAGACAGGGGGAGGTTTCTACGAGCAGTACTTC. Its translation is CASSQTGGGFYEQYF.

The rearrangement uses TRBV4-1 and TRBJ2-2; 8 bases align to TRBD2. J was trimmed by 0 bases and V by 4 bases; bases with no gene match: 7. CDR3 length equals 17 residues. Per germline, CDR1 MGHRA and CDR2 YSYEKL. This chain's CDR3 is CASSPTIAGPNTGELFF. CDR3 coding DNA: TGCGCCAGCAGCCCTACAATAGCGGGACCGAACACCGGGGAGCTGTTTTTT.

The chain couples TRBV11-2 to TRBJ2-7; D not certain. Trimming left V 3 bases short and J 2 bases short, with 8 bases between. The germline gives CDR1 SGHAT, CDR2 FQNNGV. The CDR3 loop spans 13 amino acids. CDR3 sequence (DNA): TGTGCCAGCAGCTTCCTAAGTACCTACGAGCAGTACTTC. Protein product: CASSFLSTYEQYF.